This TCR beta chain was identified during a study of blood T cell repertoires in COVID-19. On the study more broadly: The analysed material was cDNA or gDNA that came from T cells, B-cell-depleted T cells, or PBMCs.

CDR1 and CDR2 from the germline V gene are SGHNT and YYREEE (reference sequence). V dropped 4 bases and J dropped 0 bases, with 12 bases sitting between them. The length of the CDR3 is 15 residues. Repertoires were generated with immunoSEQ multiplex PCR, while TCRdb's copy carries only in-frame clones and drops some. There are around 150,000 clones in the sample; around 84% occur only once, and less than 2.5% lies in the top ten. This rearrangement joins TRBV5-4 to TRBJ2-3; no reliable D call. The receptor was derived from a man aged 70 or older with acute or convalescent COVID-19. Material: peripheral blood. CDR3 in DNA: TGTGCCAGCAGCCTCCCCGGAGCTAGCACAGATACGCAGTATTTT. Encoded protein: CASSLPGASTDTQYF.